This T cell receptor (beta chain) was obtained from a study of T cells after yellow fever vaccination. This clonotype was counted only a few times. The V gene lost 5 bases and the J gene lost 0 bases, with 15 bases spanning the gap. The CDR3 length is 16 residues. Germline loops: CDR1 MDHEN, CDR2 SYDVKM. Whole-study findings and limits: Among primary-vaccination clones, most reappeared after the booster, at around 97% for CD4 and around 90% for CD8. Relatively few clonotypes were ones that appeared in both CD4 and CD8 compartments.

5'RACE template switching generated TCR cDNA, adding a universal primer site and UMIs. A single record per CDR3 protein comes from TCRdb applying MiXCR to the 5' RACE reads. The data contain about 52,000 distinct CDR3 sequences, 5% to 8.5% of them singletons. Source: CD8+ T cells not binding an NS4B(214-222) dextramer, sorted from PBMCs, taken more than 35 days after the first yellow fever vaccination. This chain connects TRBV28 to TRBJ2-3; no reliable D call. This clonotype was sampled from a man aged 18 to 29 who received the YFV17D yellow fever vaccine. This chain's CDR3 is CASSPTFEDSTDTQYF. The CDR3 nucleotides read TGTGCCAGCAGTCCGACCTTTGAGGATAGCACAGATACGCAGTATTTT. The whole variable domain, filled in from reference TRBV28 and TRBJ2-3, reads DVKVTQSSRYLVKRTGEKVFLECVQDMDHENMFWYRQDPGLGLRLIYFSYDVKMKEKGDIPEGYSVSREKKERFSLILESASTNQTSMYLCASSPTFEDSTDTQYFGPGTRLTVL.